This is a list of T cell receptor beta chains from one sample in a study of cytomegalovirus exposure and HLA in healthy donors. Measured with immunoSEQ multiplex PCR; TCRdb has only the in-frame clones, and not every one. This table holds about 130,000 clones, about nine tenths found once. The sample consisted of PBMCs. The receptors were gathered from a man aged 25 to 45 in good health and CMV-seronegative. Both conserved end residues are part of each CDR3. The D gene is left open where the match is weak. The size of a clone is reported for some rows only, either as once, few or many, or as a class for expanded clones.

size,J,D,V,CDR3,DNA
-,TRBJ2-1,TRBD1,TRBV4-2,CASSQEAGQVNEQFF,TGTGCCAGCAGCCAAGAGGCGGGACAGGTCAATGAGCAGTTCTTC
few,TRBJ2-7,TRBD1,TRBV6-6,CAISDRGPYEQYF,TGTGCCATTTCGGACAGGGGGCCCTACGAGCAGTACTTC
-,TRBJ2-1,TRBD2,TRBV7-2,CASIPFGTSGGAYNEQFF,TGTGCCAGCATCCCCTTCGGGACTAGCGGGGGGGCCTACAATGAGCAGTTCTTC
-,TRBJ1-2,TRBD1,TRBV2,CASTGPGQGAYGYTF,TGTGCCAGCACTGGGCCGGGACAGGGGGCCTATGGCTACACCTTC
-,TRBJ2-1,-,TRBV28,CASSFLQASYNEQFF,TGTGCCAGCAGTTTTTTACAGGCCTCCTACAATGAGCAGTTCTTC
-,TRBJ2-7,-,TRBV27,CASRFRGQMAYEQYF,TGTGCCAGCAGGTTCAGAGGACAGATGGCCTACGAGCAGTACTTC
-,TRBJ2-2,-,TRBV9,CASSVSDTGELFF,TGTGCCAGCAGCGTATCTGACACCGGGGAGCTGTTTTTT
-,TRBJ2-3,-,TRBV15,CATSRVKGRTDTQYF,TGTGCCACCAGCAGAGTTAAGGGGCGCACAGATACGCAGTATTTT
-,TRBJ2-2,-,TRBV4-1,CASSQDNSLLVFAGELFF,TGCGCCAGCAGCCAAGATAACAGTCTACTGGTGTTTGCCGGGGAGCTGTTTTTT
once,TRBJ2-1,-,TRBV6-6,CASSYPGGEQFF,TGTGCCAGCAGTTACCCGGGGGGCGAGCAGTTCTTC
-,TRBJ2-3,-,TRBV11-2,CASRESRGQSTDTQYF,TGTGCCAGCAGGGAATCCCGAGGACAGTCAACAGATACGCAGTATTTT
-,TRBJ1-5,TRBD1,TRBV28,CASRTGGFNQPQHF,TGTGCCAGCAGGACAGGGGGTTTCAATCAGCCCCAGCATTTT
-,TRBJ2-7,-,TRBV5-1,CASSLVGPHSGEQYF,TGCGCCAGCAGCTTGGTGGGGCCCCACTCCGGCGAGCAGTACTTC
-,TRBJ1-1,-,TRBV7-2,CASSPHQNTEAFF,TGTGCCAGCAGCCCCCATCAGAACACTGAAGCTTTCTTT
-,TRBJ2-7,-,TRBV6-1,CASRRYRDMPYEQYF,TGTGCCAGCAGGCGATACCGGGACATGCCCTACGAGCAGTACTTC
-,TRBJ2-3,TRBD2,TRBV7-3,CASSLGLAGDTQYF,TGTGCCAGCAGCTTGGGACTAGCGGGAGATACGCAGTATTTT
-,TRBJ2-7,TRBD2,TRBV29-1,CSASGGISYEQYF,TGCAGCGCTAGCGGGGGGATCTCCTACGAGCAGTACTTC
-,TRBJ2-7,-,TRBV9,CASSVEGGGSYEQYF,TGTGCCAGCAGCGTAGAAGGGGGGGGCTCCTACGAGCAGTACTTC
-,TRBJ2-3,-,TRBV7-2,CASSLGAGNTDTQYF,TGTGCCAGCAGCTTAGGGGCTGGAAACACAGATACGCAGTATTTT
once,TRBJ1-1,-,TRBV5-1,CASSLGHLNTEAFF,TGCGCCAGCAGCCTCGGACACTTGAACACTGAAGCTTTCTTT
-,TRBJ2-7,TRBD1,TRBV28,CASSSPGQARYEQYF,TGTGCCAGCAGTTCCCCGGGACAGGCTAGATACGAGCAGTACTTC
-,TRBJ2-7,-,TRBV7-3,CASSFTIGAYEQYF,TGTGCCAGCAGCTTTACGATAGGAGCCTACGAGCAGTACTTC
-,TRBJ2-7,-,TRBV4-2,CASSQEDSSSYEQYF,TGTGCCAGCAGCCAAGAGGACAGCAGCTCCTACGAGCAGTACTTC
-,TRBJ1-2,-,TRBV7-2,CASSLTQGTDYGYTF,TGTGCCAGCAGCTTAACCCAGGGAACGGACTATGGCTACACCTTC
-,TRBJ1-1,-,TRBV7-2,CASSPTRVTEAFF,TGTGCCAGCAGCCCCACCCGAGTCACTGAAGCTTTCTTT
-,TRBJ2-7,TRBD1,TRBV6-1,CASSEGGTGRYF,TGTGCCAGCAGTGAAGGTGGGACAGGGCGTTACTTC
-,TRBJ2-5,-,TRBV5-1,CASRQEETQYF,TGCGCCAGCAGACAGGAAGAGACCCAGTACTTC
-,TRBJ2-7,TRBD2,TRBV2,CASQGTSGEASYEQYF,TGTGCCAGCCAAGGGACTAGCGGGGAGGCCTCCTACGAGCAGTACTTC